The subject of this entry is one T cell receptor beta chain. A read error is possible here, since a much larger clone lies one base away. This entry comes from a study of tumor-infiltrating lymphocytes in primary liver carcinoma. Study information: Among the tumors, stages were T1-T3 N0M0 and sizes roughly 4.2 to 11 cm.

This CDR3 region has 15 residues. CDR1 is SEHNR and CDR2 is FQNEAQ in the germline V gene (reference sequence). V lost 5 bases to trimming and J lost 5 bases, with 18 bases between them. Total RNA and DNA came together from around 18-30 mg of bulk tissue without cell sorting. The patients, who had chronic HBV infection, were treatment-naive (untreated). TCR beta cDNA was made from approximately 540 ng total RNA with a constant-region primer. Three nested multiplex PCR rounds, a slightly modified ARM-PCR, produced the libraries for TCR beta. Running approximately 10 cycles apiece, the first two PCR rounds relied on TRBV1-TRBV30 forward primers together with a C-beta reverse primer. Using its own MiXCR run on the multiplex PCR reads, TCRdb lists one record per CDR3 protein. The sample includes 95,000 to 150,000 distinct CDR3 sequences, 55% to 75% of them seen just once.

The sequence derives from a woman aged 55-69 years with primary liver carcinoma and hepatitis B virus infection. The sample comprised liver tumor tissue from sampling region 3. Subset here: tumor region T3, left-lateral pole. The chain uses TRBV7-9 and TRBJ2-5, with D possibly TRBD1 on 6 matching bases. CDR3 bases: TGTGCCAGCAGCAGGGGGAGTGTCAGGGAGGAGACCCAGTACTTC. Translated: CASSRGSVREETQYF.